Detailed here is one T cell receptor beta chain. The antigen remains undetermined. It was via CD45RO/CCR7/CD25/CD127/CD95/CD27 that CD4+ naive, central memory, regulatory and stem cell-like memory cells were sorted. Each of the sorted populations had a purity greater than 98%. The CDR3 contains 12 residues. The V gene's germline CDR1 is SGHTA and CDR2 FQGNSA. The V end lost 0 bases, the J end lost 9 bases, and 6 bases lay between the germline ends. Expressed TCRB transcripts were sequenced, since all the RNA that had been isolated was reverse transcribed. TCRdb's table, derived via immunoSEQ multiplex PCR, lists solely in-frame clones and lacks some. The repertoire holds about 190,000 clones, with 7.5% to 8.5% as singletons. These data belong to a study of beta chain features in type 1 diabetes. Notes on the study in general: A potential PCR bias toward shorter templates would be equal in patient and control samples. Shortening of TCRB CDR3s, moderate but significant, appeared in all four CD4+ subsets of Type 1 diabetes patients.

The receptor was derived from a man between 18 and 35 years old with type 1 diabetes. Sequencing was carried out using central memory CD4+ T cells from blood. The chain recombines TRBV7-2 with TRBJ2-1; no clear D gene. CDR3 sequence (DNA): TGTGCCAGCAGCTTAGCTTTCCGTGAGCAGTTCTTC. Translation: CASSLAFREQFF.